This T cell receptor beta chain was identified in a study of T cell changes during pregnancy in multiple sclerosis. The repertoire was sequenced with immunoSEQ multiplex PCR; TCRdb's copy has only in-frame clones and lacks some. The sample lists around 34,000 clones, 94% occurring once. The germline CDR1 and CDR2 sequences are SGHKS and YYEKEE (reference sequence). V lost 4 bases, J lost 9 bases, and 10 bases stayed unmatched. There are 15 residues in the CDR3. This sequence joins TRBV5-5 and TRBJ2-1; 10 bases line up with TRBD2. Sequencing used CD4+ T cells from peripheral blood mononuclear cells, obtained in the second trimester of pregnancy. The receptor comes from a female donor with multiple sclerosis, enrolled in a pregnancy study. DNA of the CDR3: TGTGCCAGCAGCACGTCTAGCGGGAGCACAGTTGAGCAGTTCTTC. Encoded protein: CASSTSSGSTVEQFF.